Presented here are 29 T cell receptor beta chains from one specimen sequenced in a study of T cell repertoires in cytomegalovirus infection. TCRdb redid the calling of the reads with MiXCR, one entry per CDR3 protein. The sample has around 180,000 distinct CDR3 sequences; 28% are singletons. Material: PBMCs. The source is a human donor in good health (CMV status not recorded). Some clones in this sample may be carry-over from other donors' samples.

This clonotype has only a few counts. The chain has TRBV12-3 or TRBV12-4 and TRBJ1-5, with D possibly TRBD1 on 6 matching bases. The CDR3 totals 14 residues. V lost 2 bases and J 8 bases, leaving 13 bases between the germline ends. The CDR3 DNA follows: TGTGCCAGCAGTTTAAACCAGGGGCGCGAGCCCCAGCATTTT. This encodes CASSLNQGREPQHF.

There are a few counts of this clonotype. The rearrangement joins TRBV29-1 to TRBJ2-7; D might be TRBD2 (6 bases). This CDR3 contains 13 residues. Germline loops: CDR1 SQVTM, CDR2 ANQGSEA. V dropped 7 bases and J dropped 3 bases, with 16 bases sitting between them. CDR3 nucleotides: TGCAGCGCAAACGTGAGGAGGGGCTACGAGCAGTACTTC. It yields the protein CSANVRRGYEQYF.

CDR3 sequence reads: CAISESSLGSSYNEQFF. DNA of the CDR3: TGTGCCATCAGTGAGTCTAGTCTAGGTAGCTCCTACAATGAGCAGTTCTTC. This chain links TRBV10-3 with TRBJ2-1; no reliable D call. Trimming removed 0 bases from V and 0 bases from J, with 12 bases in between. The CDR3 has 17 amino acids. Germline values: CDR1 ENHRY, CDR2 SYGVKD.

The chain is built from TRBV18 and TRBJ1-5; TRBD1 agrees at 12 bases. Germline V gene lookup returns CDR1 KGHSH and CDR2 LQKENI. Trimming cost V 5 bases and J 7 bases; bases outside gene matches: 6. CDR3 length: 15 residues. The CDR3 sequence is CASSSGQGAGQPQHF. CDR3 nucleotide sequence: TGTGCCAGCTCATCGGGACAGGGGGCTGGACAGCCCCAGCATTTT.

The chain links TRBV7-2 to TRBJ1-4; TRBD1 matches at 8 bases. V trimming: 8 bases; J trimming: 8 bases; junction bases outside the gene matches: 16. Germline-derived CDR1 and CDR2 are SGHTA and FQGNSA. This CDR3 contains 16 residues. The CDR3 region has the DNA TGTGCCAGCGGTCGGGGGGCAGGGGGCATAGGGGAAAAACTGTTTTTT. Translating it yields CASGRGAGGIGEKLFF. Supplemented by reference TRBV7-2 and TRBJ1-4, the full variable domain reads GAGVSQSPSNKVTEKGKDVELRCDPISGHTALYWYRQSLGQGLEFLIYFQGNSAPDKSGLPSDRFSAERTGGSVSTLTIQRTQQEDSAVYLCASGRGAGGIGEKLFFGSGTQLSVL.

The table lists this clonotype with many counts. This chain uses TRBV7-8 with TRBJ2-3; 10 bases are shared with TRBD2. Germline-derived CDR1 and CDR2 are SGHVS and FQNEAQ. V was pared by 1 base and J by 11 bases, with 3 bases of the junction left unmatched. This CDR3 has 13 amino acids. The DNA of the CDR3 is TGTGCCAGCAGCTTAGGAGCTAGCGGGGGGCAGTATTTT. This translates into CASSLGASGGQYF.

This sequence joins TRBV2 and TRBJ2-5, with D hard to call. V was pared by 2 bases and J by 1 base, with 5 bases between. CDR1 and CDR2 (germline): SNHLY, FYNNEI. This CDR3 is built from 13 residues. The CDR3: CASSENIQETQYF. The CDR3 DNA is TGTGCCAGCAGTGAAAACATCCAAGAGACCCAGTACTTC.

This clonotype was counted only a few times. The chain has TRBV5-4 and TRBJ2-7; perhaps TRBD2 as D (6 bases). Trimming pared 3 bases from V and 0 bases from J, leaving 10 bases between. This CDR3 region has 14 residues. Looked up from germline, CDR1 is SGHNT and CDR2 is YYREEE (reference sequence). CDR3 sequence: CASSSGLDSYEQYF. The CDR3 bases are TGTGCCAGCAGCTCGGGACTCGACTCCTACGAGCAGTACTTC.

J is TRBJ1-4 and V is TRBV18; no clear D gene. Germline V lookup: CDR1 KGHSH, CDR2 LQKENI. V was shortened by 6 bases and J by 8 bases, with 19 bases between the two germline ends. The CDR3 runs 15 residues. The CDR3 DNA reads TGTGCCAGCTCGCCTCGCCCCTCCAAGGGCGAAAAACTGTTTTTT. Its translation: CASSPRPSKGEKLFF.

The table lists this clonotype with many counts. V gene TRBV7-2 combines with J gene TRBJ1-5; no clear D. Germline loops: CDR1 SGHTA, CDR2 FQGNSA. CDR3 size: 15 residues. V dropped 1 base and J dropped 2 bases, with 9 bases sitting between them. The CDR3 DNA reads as TGTGCCAGCAGCTTAGGGGATGGGGGCAATCAGCCCCAGCATTTT. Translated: CASSLGDGGNQPQHF.

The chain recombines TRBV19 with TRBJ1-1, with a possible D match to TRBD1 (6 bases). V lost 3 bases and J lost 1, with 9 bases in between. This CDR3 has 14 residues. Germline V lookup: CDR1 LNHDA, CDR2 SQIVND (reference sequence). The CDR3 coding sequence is TGTGCCAGTAGTATTCACAGGGAGAACACTGAAGCTTTCTTT. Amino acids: CASSIHRENTEAFF.

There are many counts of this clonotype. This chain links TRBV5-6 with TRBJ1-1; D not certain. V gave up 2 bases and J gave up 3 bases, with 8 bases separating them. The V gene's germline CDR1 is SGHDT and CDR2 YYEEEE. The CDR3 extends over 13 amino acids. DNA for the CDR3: TGTGCCAGCAGCTTAGGAGGGCACACTGAAGCTTTCTTT. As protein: CASSLGGHTEAFF.

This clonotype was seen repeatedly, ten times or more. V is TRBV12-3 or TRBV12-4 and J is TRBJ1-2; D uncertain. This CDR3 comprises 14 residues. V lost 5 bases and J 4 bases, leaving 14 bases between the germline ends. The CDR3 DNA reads TGTGCCAGCAGTCCCGTGGAGGAAGCCTATGGCTACACCTTC. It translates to CASSPVEEAYGYTF.

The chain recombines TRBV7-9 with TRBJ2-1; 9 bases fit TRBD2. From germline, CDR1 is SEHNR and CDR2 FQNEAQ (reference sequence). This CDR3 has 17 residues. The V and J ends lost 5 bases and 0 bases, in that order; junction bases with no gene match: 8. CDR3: CASSPKREAFSYNEQFF. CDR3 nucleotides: TGTGCCAGCAGCCCCAAGCGGGAGGCCTTCTCCTACAATGAGCAGTTCTTC.

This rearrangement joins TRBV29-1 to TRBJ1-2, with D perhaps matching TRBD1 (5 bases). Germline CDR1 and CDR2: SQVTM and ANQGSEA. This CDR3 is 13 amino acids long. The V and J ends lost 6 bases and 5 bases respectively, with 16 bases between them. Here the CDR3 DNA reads TGCAGCGTCCCAGAGGGAGGGGCATATGGCTACACCTTC. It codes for CSVPEGGAYGYTF.

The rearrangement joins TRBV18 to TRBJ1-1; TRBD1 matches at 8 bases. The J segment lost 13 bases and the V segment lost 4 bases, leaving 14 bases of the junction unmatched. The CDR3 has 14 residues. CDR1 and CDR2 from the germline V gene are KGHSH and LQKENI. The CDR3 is CASSQGQANTDVFF. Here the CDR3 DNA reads TGTGCCAGCTCACAGGGACAGGCGAACACGGATGTTTTCTTT.

The CDR3 sequence is CASSRLSRRYNEQFF. The CDR3 DNA reads TGTGCCAGCAGTCGTTTATCCCGGCGGTACAATGAGCAGTTCTTC. The rearrangement uses TRBV3-1 and TRBJ2-1; D is unclear. The CDR3 sequence is 15 residues long. The germline V and J ends were trimmed by 6 bases and 4 bases, with 16 bases remaining between them. Looked up from germline, CDR1 is LGHDT and CDR2 is YNNKEL (reference sequence).

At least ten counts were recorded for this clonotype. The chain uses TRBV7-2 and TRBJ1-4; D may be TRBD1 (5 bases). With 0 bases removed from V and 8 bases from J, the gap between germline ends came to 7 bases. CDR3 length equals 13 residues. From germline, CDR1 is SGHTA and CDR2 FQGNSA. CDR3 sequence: CASSLAGQEKLFF. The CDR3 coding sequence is TGTGCCAGCAGCTTAGCGGGGCAGGAAAAACTGTTTTTT.

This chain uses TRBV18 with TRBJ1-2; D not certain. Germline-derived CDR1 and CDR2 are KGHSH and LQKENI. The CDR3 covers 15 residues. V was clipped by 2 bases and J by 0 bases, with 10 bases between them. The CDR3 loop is CASSPNQNPNYGYTF. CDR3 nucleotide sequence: TGTGCCAGCTCACCAAACCAAAACCCTAACTATGGCTACACCTTC.

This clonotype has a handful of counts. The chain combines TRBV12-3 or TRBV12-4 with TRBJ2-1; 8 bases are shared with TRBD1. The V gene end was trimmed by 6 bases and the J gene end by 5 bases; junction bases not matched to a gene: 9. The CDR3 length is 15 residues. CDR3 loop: CASSPDRVVNNEQFF. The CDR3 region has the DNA TGTGCCAGCAGCCCGGACAGGGTGGTCAACAATGAGCAGTTCTTC.

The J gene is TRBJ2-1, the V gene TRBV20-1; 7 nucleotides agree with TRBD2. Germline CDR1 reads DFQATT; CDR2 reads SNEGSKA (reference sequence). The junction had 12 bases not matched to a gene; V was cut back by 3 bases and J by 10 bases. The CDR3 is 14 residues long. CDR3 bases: TGCAGTGCTAGGACCCGGACTACCGGGGGGGAGCAGTTCTTC. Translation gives CSARTRTTGGEQFF.

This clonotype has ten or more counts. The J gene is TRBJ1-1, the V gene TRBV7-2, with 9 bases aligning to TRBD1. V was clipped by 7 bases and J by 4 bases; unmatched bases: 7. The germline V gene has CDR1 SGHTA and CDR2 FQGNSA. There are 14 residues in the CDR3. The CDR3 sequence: CASNRQGGGTEAFF. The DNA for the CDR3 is TGTGCCAGCAACCGACAGGGGGGCGGCACTGAAGCTTTCTTT.

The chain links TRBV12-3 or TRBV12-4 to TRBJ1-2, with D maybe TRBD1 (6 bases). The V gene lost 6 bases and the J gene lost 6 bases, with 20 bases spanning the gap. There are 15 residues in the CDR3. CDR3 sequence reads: CASSLQAGPGDGYTF. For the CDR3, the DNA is TGTGCCAGCAGCCTACAGGCGGGCCCAGGGGATGGCTACACCTTC.

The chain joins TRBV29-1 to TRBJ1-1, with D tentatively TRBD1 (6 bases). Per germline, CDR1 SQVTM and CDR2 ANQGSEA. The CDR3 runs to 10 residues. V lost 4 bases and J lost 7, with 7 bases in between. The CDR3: CSVGTDEAFF. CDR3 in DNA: TGCAGCGTTGGGACAGATGAAGCTTTCTTT.

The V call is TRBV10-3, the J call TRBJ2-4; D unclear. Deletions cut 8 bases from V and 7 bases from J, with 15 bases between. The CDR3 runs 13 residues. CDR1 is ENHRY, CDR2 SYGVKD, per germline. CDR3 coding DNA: TGTGCCATCTCCAGATCATCGGGTAACATTCAGTACTTC. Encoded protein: CAISRSSGNIQYF.

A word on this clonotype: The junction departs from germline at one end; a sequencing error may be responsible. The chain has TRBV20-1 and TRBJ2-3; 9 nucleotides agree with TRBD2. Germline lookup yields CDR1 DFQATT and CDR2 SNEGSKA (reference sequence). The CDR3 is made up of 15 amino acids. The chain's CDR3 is CCATGTSIFTDTHYF. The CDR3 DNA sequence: TGCTGTGCCACCGGGACTAGCATTTTCACAGATACGCATTATTTT.

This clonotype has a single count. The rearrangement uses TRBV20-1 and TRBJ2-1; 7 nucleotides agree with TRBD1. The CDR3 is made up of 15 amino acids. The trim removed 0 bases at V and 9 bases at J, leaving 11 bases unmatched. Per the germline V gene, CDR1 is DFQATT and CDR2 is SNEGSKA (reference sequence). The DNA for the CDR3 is TGCAGTGCTAGAGATCTGGCAGGGGGTCTCGGTGAGCAGTTCTTC. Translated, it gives CSARDLAGGLGEQFF.

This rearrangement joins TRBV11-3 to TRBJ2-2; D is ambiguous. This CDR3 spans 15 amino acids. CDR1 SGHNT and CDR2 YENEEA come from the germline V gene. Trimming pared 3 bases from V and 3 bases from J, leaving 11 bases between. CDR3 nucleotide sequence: TGTGCCAGCAGCTTTAAAACAGTCGACACCGGGGAGCTGTTTTTT. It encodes CASSFKTVDTGELFF.

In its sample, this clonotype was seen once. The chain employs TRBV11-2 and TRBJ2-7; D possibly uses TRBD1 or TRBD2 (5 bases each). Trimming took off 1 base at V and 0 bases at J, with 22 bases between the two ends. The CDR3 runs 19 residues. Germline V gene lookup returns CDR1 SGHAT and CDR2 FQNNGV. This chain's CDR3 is CASSLAGPSQGAYSYEQYF. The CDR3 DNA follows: TGTGCCAGCAGCTTAGCGGGGCCCAGTCAAGGGGCGTACTCCTACGAGCAGTACTTC.